Listed below are T cell receptor beta chains from one sample, sequenced in a study of blood T cell repertoires in COVID-19. Only in-frame clones appear in the TCRdb table, and some are missing; sequencing was by immunoSEQ multiplex PCR. The sample has about 230,000 clones, over 70% seen once. The sequenced sample was peripheral blood. The receptor source for this set is a man aged 40-49 years with active or convalescent COVID-19. Each CDR3 is given with its conserved first and last residue.

TRBV10-3	TRBJ1-3	CAISPGQGLGNTIYF
TRBV7-8	TRBJ1-4	CASSPLRTGGNEKLFF
TRBV30	TRBJ1-1	CAWSLGLRTGQAFF
TRBV29-1	TRBJ2-7	CSVVRTLNEQYF
TRBV10-3	TRBJ1-2	CAISESTGQGNYNGYTF
TRBV11-2	TRBJ2-3	CASSASGSTDTQYF
TRBV5-5	TRBJ2-2	CASSFDDRPNTGELFF
TRBV29-1	TRBJ2-3	CSVEFGTDTQYF
TRBV5-1	TRBJ1-1	CASSLEGETTEAFF
TRBV27	TRBJ1-2	CASSPSLGGPERNGYTF
TRBV30	TRBJ1-4	CATVYNEKLFF
TRBV6-2/TRBV6-3	TRBJ1-5	CASSYADQPQHF
TRBV2	TRBJ2-3	CASSSQGTDTQYF
TRBV5-1	TRBJ2-3	CASSLGLSTDTQYF
TRBV12-3/TRBV12-4	TRBJ1-1	CASRPTGNTEAFF
TRBV7-3	TRBJ2-2	CASSLGSTTGTGELFF
TRBV6-2/TRBV6-3	TRBJ2-3	CASSYPVGGLSTDTQYF
TRBV28	TRBJ1-1	CASSAKGAGTFF
TRBV14	TRBJ2-7	CASSHSGDEQYF
TRBV27	TRBJ2-2	CASSQRGQGGNTGELFF
TRBV7-8	TRBJ2-7	CASSLALAGDDEQYF
TRBV2	TRBJ1-2	CASSRTDYNGYTF
TRBV7-2	TRBJ1-1	CASSQGWNTEAFF
TRBV18	TRBJ2-5	CASSPGTSKETQYF
TRBV19	TRBJ1-1	CARDRGYTEAFF
TRBV6-2/TRBV6-3	TRBJ2-1	CASSYSDLRQGSYNEQFF
TRBV6-2/TRBV6-3	TRBJ2-7	CASSPAGYEQYF
TRBV4-1	TRBJ2-2	CASSRGTGGNTGELFF
TRBV28	TRBJ1-2	CASSPGRALYGYTF